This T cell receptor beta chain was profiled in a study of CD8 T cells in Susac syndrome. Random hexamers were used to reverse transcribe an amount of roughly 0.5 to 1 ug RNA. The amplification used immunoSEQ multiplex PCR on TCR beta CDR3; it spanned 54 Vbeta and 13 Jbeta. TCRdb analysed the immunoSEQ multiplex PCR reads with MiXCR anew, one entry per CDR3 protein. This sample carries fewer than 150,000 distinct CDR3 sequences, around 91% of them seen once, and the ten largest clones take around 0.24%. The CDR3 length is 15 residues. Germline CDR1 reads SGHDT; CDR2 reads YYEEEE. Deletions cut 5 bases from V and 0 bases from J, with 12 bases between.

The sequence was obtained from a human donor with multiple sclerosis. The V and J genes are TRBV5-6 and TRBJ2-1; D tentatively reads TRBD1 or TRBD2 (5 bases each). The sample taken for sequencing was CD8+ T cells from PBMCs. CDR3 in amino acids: CASSRGWSSYNEQFF. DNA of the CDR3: TGTGCCAGCAGTCGGGGCTGGAGCTCCTACAATGAGCAGTTCTTC. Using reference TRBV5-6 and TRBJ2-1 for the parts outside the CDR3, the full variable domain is DAGVTQSPTHLIKTRGQQVTLRCSPKSGHDTVSWYQQALGQGPQFIFQYYEEEERQRGNFPDRFSGHQFPNYSSELNVNALLLGDSALYLCASSRGWSSYNEQFFGPGTRLTVL.